The rows below give T cell receptor beta chains drawn from one sample of a study of CD4 and CD8 cells across lung adenocarcinoma regions. TCRdb re-called the PCR reads with MiXCR, one entry per CDR3 protein. The data show over 15,000 distinct CDR3 sequences, with around 53% seen just once and about 30% held by the top ten. Sequenced input: CD8+ T cells from the center of a lung tumor. These receptors came from a female donor with lung adenocarcinoma. The CD4 and CD8 labels of this study may be unreliable. The CDR3 runs from the conserved cysteine through the conserved F or W. Fields, in order: CDR3 protein, CDR3 DNA, D gene, J gene, clone size, V gene. D genes are given only for firm matches. Clone size, where shown, is once, few, many, or a class for clones that have expanded.

CDR3 protein: CASSYKAADKDTF; CDR3 DNA: TGTGCCAGCAGTTACAAGGCAGCCGACAAGGACACCTTC; D gene: NA; J gene: TRBJ1-2; clone size: few; V gene: TRBV6-5
CDR3 protein: CASRQGSAGGYTF; CDR3 DNA: TGTGCCAGCAGACAAGGGTCGGCGGGAGGCTACACCTTC; D gene: NA; J gene: TRBJ1-2; clone size: NA; V gene: TRBV6-1
CDR3 protein: CASSGRDRGLNEQFF; CDR3 DNA: TGCGCCAGCAGTGGCCGGGACAGGGGGCTAAATGAGCAGTTCTTC; D gene: TRBD1; J gene: TRBJ2-1; clone size: few; V gene: TRBV10-1
CDR3 protein: CASTNGLRGKDTQYF; CDR3 DNA: TGTGCCAGCACCAACGGGCTGAGGGGCAAAGACACGCAGTATTTT; D gene: NA; J gene: TRBJ2-3; clone size: NA; V gene: TRBV6-1
CDR3 protein: CASSRTGGNYGYTF; CDR3 DNA: TGTGCCAGCAGCCGGACAGGGGGGAACTATGGCTACACCTTC; D gene: TRBD1; J gene: TRBJ1-2; clone size: NA; V gene: TRBV27
CDR3 protein: CASRGLSSYNSPLHF; CDR3 DNA: TGTGCCAGCAGGGGGCTTAGCTCCTATAATTCACCCCTCCACTTT; D gene: NA; J gene: TRBJ1-6; clone size: NA; V gene: TRBV9
CDR3 protein: CASSKDSKTDTQYF; CDR3 DNA: TGTGCCAGCAGTAAGGACAGCAAAACAGATACGCAGTATTTT; D gene: NA; J gene: TRBJ2-3; clone size: many; V gene: TRBV6-1
CDR3 protein: CASSLTGSYNEQFF; CDR3 DNA: TGTGCCAGCAGTCTTACAGGGAGCTACAATGAGCAGTTCTTC; D gene: NA; J gene: TRBJ2-1; clone size: NA; V gene: TRBV6-1
CDR3 protein: CASSQTTETQYF; CDR3 DNA: TGTGCCAGCAGTCAAACCACAGAGACGCAGTACTTC; D gene: NA; J gene: TRBJ2-7; clone size: NA; V gene: TRBV6-1
CDR3 protein: CGAGLGGRGPETQYF; CDR3 DNA: TGTGGCGCGGGGCTGGGGGGGCGGGGCCCAGAGACGCAGTACTTC; D gene: NA; J gene: TRBJ2-7; clone size: NA; V gene: TRBV6-1
CDR3 protein: CASRTSVMSGLSNYGYTF; CDR3 DNA: TGTGCCAGCAGAACTTCCGTTATGTCGGGACTGAGCAACTATGGCTACACCTTC; D gene: NA; J gene: TRBJ1-2; clone size: NA; V gene: TRBV27
CDR3 protein: CASSELAGGTETQYF; CDR3 DNA: TGTGCCAGCAGTGAACTAGCGGGGGGCACAGAGACCCAGTATTTC; D gene: TRBD2; J gene: TRBJ2-5; clone size: once; V gene: TRBV6-1
CDR3 protein: CGSRGRGAKNIQYF; CDR3 DNA: TGTGGCAGCCGGGGGAGAGGAGCCAAAAACATTCAGTACTTC; D gene: NA; J gene: TRBJ2-4; clone size: once; V gene: TRBV6-1
CDR3 protein: CASSSSTGGSEKLFF; CDR3 DNA: TGTGCCAGCAGTAGCTCGACAGGGGGCTCGGAAAAACTGTTTTTT; D gene: TRBD1; J gene: TRBJ1-4; clone size: NA; V gene: TRBV6-5
CDR3 protein: CACSFWELRAKDIQYF; CDR3 DNA: TGTGCGTGCAGTTTCTGGGAGCTGCGGGCCAAAGATATTCAGTACTTC; D gene: NA; J gene: TRBJ2-4; clone size: NA; V gene: TRBV6-5
CDR3 protein: CAGSDVARGPDTQYF; CDR3 DNA: TGTGCCGGGAGTGACGTAGCCCGGGGCCCAGATACCCAGTATTTT; D gene: NA; J gene: TRBJ2-3; clone size: NA; V gene: TRBV6-1
CDR3 protein: CASSPGQGNQPQHF; CDR3 DNA: TGTGCCAGCAGCCCTGGACAGGGCAATCAGCCCCAGCATTTT; D gene: TRBD1; J gene: TRBJ1-5; clone size: NA; V gene: TRBV6-1
CDR3 protein: CASSEALSDRATEAFF; CDR3 DNA: TGTGCCAGCAGTGAAGCGCTATCGGACAGGGCCACTGAAGCTTTCTTT; D gene: TRBD1; J gene: TRBJ1-1; clone size: medium-sized; V gene: TRBV6-1
CDR3 protein: CASTRTGSGTLYF; CDR3 DNA: TGTGCCAGCACCAGGACAGGGTCCGGGACGCTGTATTTT; D gene: TRBD1; J gene: TRBJ2-2; clone size: once; V gene: TRBV27
CDR3 protein: CASSPTGHRATDMQYF; CDR3 DNA: TGTGCCAGCAGTCCTACGGGGCACCGAGCCACAGACATGCAGTACTTT; D gene: NA; J gene: TRBJ2-3; clone size: NA; V gene: TRBV6-1
CDR3 protein: CASSESWGNGYTF; CDR3 DNA: TGCGCCAGCAGTGAGTCGTGGGGAAATGGCTACACCTTC; D gene: NA; J gene: TRBJ1-2; clone size: few; V gene: TRBV10-2
CDR3 protein: CASSPFGQGNYGYTF; CDR3 DNA: TGTGCCAGCAGCCCTTTCGGACAGGGGAACTATGGCTACACCTTC; D gene: TRBD1; J gene: TRBJ1-2; clone size: many; V gene: TRBV14
CDR3 protein: CASSYRPAQQETQYF; CDR3 DNA: TGTGCCAGCAGTTACAGGCCAGCTCAACAAGAGACCCAGTACTTC; D gene: NA; J gene: TRBJ2-5; clone size: NA; V gene: TRBV6-5
CDR3 protein: CATVRAKDTQYF; CDR3 DNA: TGTGCGACCGTGCGGGCCAAAGATACTCAGTATTTT; D gene: NA; J gene: TRBJ2-3; clone size: NA; V gene: TRBV6-2/TRBV6-3
CDR3 protein: CASSWGRGNTGELFF; CDR3 DNA: TGTGCCAGCAGCTGGGGCAGAGGGAACACCGGGGAGCTGTTTTTT; D gene: NA; J gene: TRBJ2-2; clone size: NA; V gene: TRBV6-1
CDR3 protein: CASSGWTGEAFF; CDR3 DNA: TGTGCCAGCAGTGGATGGACGGGTGAAGCTTTCTTT; D gene: NA; J gene: TRBJ1-1; clone size: NA; V gene: TRBV25-1
CDR3 protein: CASRGAGGKDTQYF; CDR3 DNA: TGTGCCAGCAGGGGGGCGGGGGGCAAAGATACGCAGTACTTC; D gene: TRBD2; J gene: TRBJ2-4; clone size: NA; V gene: TRBV6-1
CDR3 protein: CASIPSLATEAFF; CDR3 DNA: TGTGCCAGCATCCCGTCCCTGGCCACTGAAGCTTTCTTT; D gene: NA; J gene: TRBJ1-1; clone size: many; V gene: TRBV6-9
CDR3 protein: CASSPTPSSGRTDTQYF; CDR3 DNA: TGTGCCAGCAGCCCAACCCCCTCCAGCGGGAGGACAGATACGCAGTATTTT; D gene: TRBD2; J gene: TRBJ2-3; clone size: NA; V gene: TRBV7-6
CDR3 protein: CASSSQGGWTDTQYF; CDR3 DNA: TGTGCCAGCAGTTCCCAGGGTGGATGGACAGATACGCAGTATTTT; D gene: NA; J gene: TRBJ2-3; clone size: many; V gene: TRBV6-5
CDR3 protein: CASSEGVVAGGWQETQYF; CDR3 DNA: TGTGCCAGCAGTGAAGGCGTTGTGGCGGGAGGGTGGCAAGAGACCCAGTACTTC; D gene: TRBD2; J gene: TRBJ2-5; clone size: NA; V gene: TRBV6-1
CDR3 protein: CASSYSTAGGSSPLHF; CDR3 DNA: TGTGCCAGCAGTTACTCAACGGCAGGGGGCTCTTCACCCCTCCACTTT; D gene: TRBD1; J gene: TRBJ1-6; clone size: many; V gene: TRBV6-5
CDR3 protein: CASRLWGHPAKNTQYF; CDR3 DNA: TGTGCCAGCCGCCTCTGGGGGCACCCAGCCAAAAACACGCAGTACTTT; D gene: NA; J gene: TRBJ2-3; clone size: NA; V gene: TRBV6-1
CDR3 protein: CASRTFGVKPGYTF; CDR3 DNA: TGTGCCAGCAGGACGTTCGGCGTTAAGCCTGGCTACACCTTC; D gene: NA; J gene: TRBJ1-2; clone size: NA; V gene: TRBV6-1
CDR3 protein: CASSASGLGAQDTQYF; CDR3 DNA: TGTGCCAGCAGCGCCTCGGGGCTGGGGGCCCAAGACACGCAGTACTTC; D gene: NA; J gene: TRBJ2-7; clone size: NA; V gene: TRBV7-2
CDR3 protein: CAWIRVGVGTEAFF; CDR3 DNA: TGTGCCTGGATTAGAGTCGGAGTGGGGACTGAAGCTTTCTTT; D gene: NA; J gene: TRBJ1-1; clone size: NA; V gene: TRBV30
CDR3 protein: CASSLQTGPGGYTF; CDR3 DNA: TGTGCCAGCAGCCTACAAACAGGTCCCGGTGGCTACACCTTC; D gene: NA; J gene: TRBJ1-2; clone size: many; V gene: TRBV7-2
CDR3 protein: CASSQDVRIVYEQYF; CDR3 DNA: TGTGCCAGCAGCCAAGATGTCCGCATTGTCTACGAGCAGTACTTC; D gene: NA; J gene: TRBJ2-7; clone size: many; V gene: TRBV3-1
CDR3 protein: CASSRVAGSCSNNVQYF; CDR3 DNA: TGTGCCAGCAGTCGCGTCGCGGGGTCGTGCTCCAACAACGTTCAGTACTTC; D gene: NA; J gene: TRBJ2-4; clone size: once; V gene: TRBV25-1
CDR3 protein: CASRTGGGELFF; CDR3 DNA: TGTGCCAGCAGGACAGGGGGCGGGGAGCTGTTTTTT; D gene: TRBD1; J gene: TRBJ2-2; clone size: many; V gene: TRBV6-5
CDR3 protein: CASSYSSGGGETQYF; CDR3 DNA: TGTGCCAGCAGTTACTCTAGCGGGGGGGGAGAGACGCAGTACTTC; D gene: TRBD2; J gene: TRBJ2-5; clone size: NA; V gene: TRBV6-5
CDR3 protein: CGSSSERGAKDTQYF; CDR3 DNA: TGTGGCAGCAGCTCGGAGCGGGGAGCCAAAGATACGCAGTACTTC; D gene: TRBD2; J gene: TRBJ2-4; clone size: NA; V gene: TRBV6-1
CDR3 protein: CASSYSGGGGDTQYF; CDR3 DNA: TGTGCCAGCAGTTACTCGGGCGGGGGGGGAGATACGCAGTACTTT; D gene: TRBD2; J gene: TRBJ2-3; clone size: NA; V gene: TRBV6-5
CDR3 protein: CASRQGTSGSGEQYF; CDR3 DNA: TGCGCTTCTCGGCAGGGGACTAGCGGGAGCGGTGAGCAGTACTTC; D gene: TRBD2; J gene: TRBJ2-5; clone size: NA; V gene: TRBV10-2
CDR3 protein: CASSQGQGRYGYTF; CDR3 DNA: TGTGCCAGCAGCCAAGGACAGGGACGGTATGGCTACACCTTC; D gene: TRBD1; J gene: TRBJ1-2; clone size: NA; V gene: TRBV14
CDR3 protein: CASSLGTGSADTQYF; CDR3 DNA: TGTGCCAGCAGCCTTGGGACAGGGAGCGCAGATACGCAGTATTTT; D gene: TRBD1; J gene: TRBJ2-3; clone size: medium-sized; V gene: TRBV6-1
CDR3 protein: CASGSQPGQSNEQFF; CDR3 DNA: TGTGCTAGTGGTTCACAACCGGGACAGTCCAATGAGCAGTTCTTC; D gene: TRBD1; J gene: TRBJ2-1; clone size: NA; V gene: TRBV12-5